A single sample is the source of the 27 T cell receptor beta chains below, sequenced in a study of OX40 agonist ivuxolimab in advanced cancers. Sequencing was performed with immunoSEQ multiplex PCR; in TCRdb, only in-frame clones are kept and a portion is missing. This table holds approximately 49,000 clones, 84% found once. The starting material was CD4+ or CD8+ T cells sorted from blood, obtained in a trial of the OX40 agonist ivuxolimab. Receptor source: an adult with an advanced solid tumor such as melanoma, head and neck, liver or kidney cancer.

The J gene is TRBJ2-5, the V gene TRBV9; 10 nucleotides match TRBD1. CDR3 length: 15 amino acids. Per the germline V gene, CDR1 is SGDLS and CDR2 is YYNGEE. V trimming: 4 bases; J trimming: 5 bases; junction bases outside the gene matches: 8. The CDR3, as DNA: TGTGCCAGCAGCTTCCTCGGGACAGGGGACGAGACCCAGTACTTC. It encodes CASSFLGTGDETQYF.

This clone came up once. The chain couples TRBV5-4 to TRBJ1-2; weak D call: TRBD1 (5 bases). Trimming removed 4 bases at V and 0 bases at J, with 10 bases between. Germline CDR1 and CDR2: SGHNT and YYREEE (reference sequence). The CDR3 is made up of 14 amino acids. Here the CDR3 reads CASSLKGPNYGYTF. CDR3 DNA sequence: TGTGCCAGCAGCCTAAAGGGGCCTAACTATGGCTACACCTTC.

The table lists this clone with a count of one. The chain uses TRBV10-2 and TRBJ1-5; D unresolved. This CDR3 is 13 amino acids long. Germline V gene data show CDR1 as WSHSY and CDR2 as SAAADI. Trimming removed 6 bases at V and 6 bases at J, with 12 bases between. As DNA, the CDR3 is TGCGCCAGCAGGAGAGGTTTGGGTCAGCCCCAGCATTTT. Translated: CASRRGLGQPQHF.

This clone has just one count. The chain links TRBV18 to TRBJ2-7; 7 nucleotides match TRBD2. Germline CDR1 reads KGHSH; CDR2 reads LQKENI. After removal of 2 bases from V and 6 bases from J, the junction contained 19 bases not matched to a gene. The CDR3 length is 18 residues. CDR3 in amino acids: CASSPIPVGGSLTCEQYF. CDR3 DNA: TGTGCCAGCTCACCAATCCCCGTTGGCGGGAGTTTAACCTGCGAGCAGTACTTC.

V gene TRBV25-1 combines with J gene TRBJ2-5, with 7 positions matching TRBD2. The CDR3 is 15 amino acids. J lost 2 bases, V lost 6 bases, and 9 bases had no gene match. CDR1 MGHDK and CDR2 SYGVNS come from the germline V gene. In DNA form, the CDR3 reads TGTGCCAGCAGCGTCACGGGGGGAGGGCAAGAGACCCAGTACTTC. Translated, it gives CASSVTGGGQETQYF.

By sample share, this clone is medium-sized. The chain combines TRBV30 with TRBJ2-3, with D unresolved. The germline V and J ends were trimmed by 0 bases and 7 bases, with 8 bases remaining between them. Germline CDR1 and CDR2: GTSNPN and SVGIG (reference sequence). The CDR3 totals 12 residues. For the CDR3, the DNA is TGTGCCTGGAGTGTAAGTGTATATACGCAGTATTTT. Amino acid sequence: CAWSVSVYTQYF.

This rearrangement joins TRBV2 to TRBJ2-3; D remains unclear. V was pared by 2 bases and J by 2 bases, with 8 bases between. The germline gives CDR1 SNHLY, CDR2 FYNNEI. The CDR3 loop spans 14 amino acids. CDR3 bases: TGTGCCAGCAGTGAATTGACGTTCACAGATACGCAGTATTTT. It encodes CASSELTFTDTQYF.

This clone was counted only a few times. This chain connects TRBV18 to TRBJ1-4; D is unclear. Germline V gives CDR1 KGHSH, CDR2 LQKENI. The V end lost 3 bases, the J end lost 6 bases, and 14 bases lay between the germline ends. The CDR3 sequence is 15 residues long. CDR3 in DNA: TGTGCCAGCTCACCGCGAGGGAATGGGTATGAAAAACTGTTTTTT. Its protein is CASSPRGNGYEKLFF.

V gene TRBV30 combines with J gene TRBJ1-5, with TRBD1 identical over 11 bases. With V trimmed by 5 bases and J by 6 bases, 3 bases remained unmatched. The CDR3 totals 13 residues. Germline CDR1 is GTSNPN and CDR2 is SVGIG (reference sequence). CDR3 coding DNA: TGTGCCTGGGGACAGGGGGCCGGTCAGCCCCAGCATTTT. It codes for CAWGQGAGQPQHF.

CDR3 residues: CSVADRGGYEQYF. DNA for the CDR3: TGCAGCGTCGCGGACAGGGGAGGTTACGAGCAGTACTTC. J is TRBJ2-7 and V is TRBV29-1; TRBD1 matches 9 bases. Germline V lookup: CDR1 SQVTM, CDR2 ANQGSEA. V shed 6 bases and J 4 bases; nucleotides not matched to a gene: 7. This CDR3 is 13 amino acids long.

The chain recombines TRBV5-1 with TRBJ2-7, with a weak D call TRBD1 (6 bases). The germline V gene has CDR1 SGHRS and CDR2 YFSETQ. Between the trimmed V and J ends, which lost 3 bases and 6 bases, there was a span of 25 bases. The CDR3 is 17 residues long. This chain's CDR3 is CASSSVPTGFVLGEQYF. Here the CDR3 DNA reads TGCGCCAGCAGCTCGGTCCCTACAGGGTTCGTACTGGGCGAGCAGTACTTC. Using reference TRBV5-1 and TRBJ2-7 for the parts outside the CDR3, the full variable domain is KAGVTQTPRYLIKTRGQQVTLSCSPISGHRSVSWYQQTPGQGLQFLFEYFSETQRNKGNFPGRFSGRQFSNSRSEMNVSTLELGDSALYLCASSSVPTGFVLGEQYFGPGTRLTVT.

The CDR3 protein is CASSEAPGGYNSPLHF. The CDR3 DNA is TGTGCCAGCAGTGAAGCGCCGGGCGGCTATAATTCACCCCTCCACTTT. The chain carries TRBV6-1 and TRBJ1-6, with D hard to call. Germline lookup yields CDR1 MNHNS and CDR2 SASEGT. The germline V and J ends were trimmed by 0 bases and 3 bases, with 9 bases remaining between them. The length of the CDR3 is 16 residues.

The chain recombines TRBV2 with TRBJ2-2, with D possibly matching TRBD1 (7 bases). The length of the CDR3 is 15 residues. Germline V gene data show CDR1 as SNHLY and CDR2 as FYNNEI. Between the trimmed V and J ends, which lost 2 bases and 1 base, there was a span of 8 bases. The CDR3 loop reads CASSEQGGNTGELFF. The CDR3 region has the DNA TGTGCCAGCAGTGAACAGGGGGGGAACACCGGGGAGCTGTTTTTT.

This chain links TRBV19 with TRBJ2-1; D unresolved. The CDR3 has 16 amino acids. V was trimmed by 3 bases and J by 0 bases, leaving 12 bases between them. CDR1 and CDR2 (germline): LNHDA, SQIVND (reference sequence). The CDR3 here is CASSIFSASSYNEQFF. The CDR3, as DNA: TGTGCCAGTAGTATTTTTTCCGCGAGCTCCTACAATGAGCAGTTCTTC.

This chain connects TRBV5-1 to TRBJ1-6, with 10 bases lining up with TRBD1. The trim removed 6 bases at V and 8 bases at J, leaving 8 bases unmatched. The CDR3 has 15 amino acids. In germline, CDR1 is SGHRS, CDR2 YFSETQ. This chain's CDR3 is CASTRSGTGDSPLHF. The CDR3 DNA reads as TGCGCCAGCACCCGATCCGGGACAGGGGATTCACCCCTCCACTTT.

The rearrangement links TRBV5-1 to TRBJ1-1; weak D call: TRBD1 (5 bases). V was trimmed by 7 bases and J by 4 bases, leaving 17 bases between them. The CDR3 totals 14 residues. Germline CDR1 is SGHRS and CDR2 is YFSETQ. CDR3 bases: TGCGCCAGCGCCGGTGACAGCTTTTCCACTGAAGCTTTCTTT. This translates into CASAGDSFSTEAFF.

The J gene is TRBJ2-1, the V gene TRBV4-2; 12 bases map to TRBD2. The CDR3 length is 19 residues. V shed 1 base, J shed 0 bases, and the junction held 7 bases outside the gene matches. CDR1 and CDR2 (germline): LGHNA, YNFKEQ. The CDR3 sequence is CASSQVKLAGGSSYNEQFF. The CDR3 DNA reads as TGTGCCAGCAGCCAAGTAAAGCTAGCGGGAGGGAGCTCCTACAATGAGCAGTTCTTC.

The rearrangement uses TRBV6-1 and TRBJ2-1, with 10 bases matching TRBD2. The CDR3 runs to 15 residues. Looked up from germline, CDR1 is MNHNS and CDR2 is SASEGT. V was clipped by 5 bases and J by 5 bases; unmatched bases: 6. The CDR3 region is CASSMLAGGNNEQFF. CDR3 bases: TGTGCCAGCAGTATGTTAGCGGGAGGAAACAATGAGCAGTTCTTC.

The chain has TRBV10-3 and TRBJ2-7; perhaps D is TRBD1 or TRBD2 (5 bases each). Germline CDR1 reads ENHRY; CDR2 reads SYGVKD. The CDR3 is 14 residues long. V gave up 7 bases and J gave up 0 bases, with 13 bases separating them. This CDR3 is CAITDGTSSYEQYF. DNA for the CDR3: TGTGCCATCACCGACGGGACGAGCTCCTACGAGCAGTACTTC.

This chain links TRBV5-1 with TRBJ2-5; the match to TRBD2 covers 7 bases. Germline values: CDR1 SGHRS, CDR2 YFSETQ. The CDR3 extends over 14 amino acids. V shed 4 bases and J 7 bases; nucleotides not matched to a gene: 10. CDR3 nucleotides: TGCGCCAGCAGCCCCTCAGGGCGGGAGAGGACCCAGTACTTC. It codes for CASSPSGRERTQYF.

The CDR3: CAWRQGPDYGYTF. In DNA form, the CDR3 reads TGTGCCTGGCGACAGGGGCCCGACTATGGCTACACCTTC. J is TRBJ1-2 and V is TRBV30; 8 bases match TRBD1. This CDR3 contains 13 residues. V gave up 5 bases and J gave up 3 bases; unmatched junction bases: 5. Germline lookup yields CDR1 GTSNPN and CDR2 SVGIG (reference sequence).

This chain links TRBV5-5 with TRBJ2-1; TRBD1 is a possible D gene (6 bases). V lost 7 bases and J lost 3, with 14 bases in between. Germline-derived CDR1 and CDR2 are SGHKS and YYEKEE (reference sequence). The CDR3 loop spans 14 amino acids. In DNA form, the CDR3 reads TGTGCCAGCTCGGACAGTTTCCTCTACAATGAGCAGTTCTTC. Translating it yields CASSDSFLYNEQFF. Full variable domain (missing parts from reference TRBV5-5 and TRBJ2-1): DAGVTQSPTHLIKTRGQQVTLRCSPISGHKSVSWYQQVLGQGPQFIFQYYEKEERGRGNFPDRFSARQFPNYSSELNVNALLLGDSALYLCASSDSFLYNEQFFGPGTRLTVL.

This clone has a handful of counts. The V gene is TRBV5-4, the J gene TRBJ1-6, with D uncertain. This CDR3 is built from 15 residues. The germline gives CDR1 SGHNT, CDR2 YYREEE (reference sequence). Trimming left V 3 bases short and J 6 bases short, with 13 bases between. This CDR3 is CASSSTAGGNSPLHF. The CDR3 region has the DNA TGTGCCAGCAGCTCGACGGCGGGAGGTAATTCACCCCTCCACTTT.

V is TRBV18 and J is TRBJ2-7; 10 bases fit TRBD2. The CDR3 covers 16 residues. J lost 7 bases, V lost 3 bases, and 12 bases had no gene match. Germline V gene sequence: CDR1 KGHSH, CDR2 LQKENI. CDR3 amino acids: CASSPNSGGSNREQYF. The CDR3 DNA reads TGTGCCAGCTCACCTAATAGCGGGGGGTCAAACCGGGAGCAGTACTTC.

CDR3 sequence reads: CASSLGRSVVGAYTEAFF. CDR3 bases: TGCGCCAGCAGCTTAGGCCGCTCTGTTGTAGGGGCTTACACTGAAGCTTTCTTT. V and J are TRBV5-1 and TRBJ1-1, with a possible D match to TRBD1 (5 bases). The V end was cut by 2 bases, the J end by 3 bases, with 23 bases between. The CDR3 has 18 amino acids. Per the germline V gene, CDR1 is SGHRS and CDR2 is YFSETQ.

The CDR3 DNA is TGTGCCAGCAGCAAATACGGCGGGAGGGAAGGGAATGAGCAGTTCTTC. This translates into CASSKYGGREGNEQFF. The J gene is TRBJ2-1, the V gene TRBV21-1; the D segment call TRBD2 is taken from the table without a DNA check. TRBV21-1 is designated a pseudogene. The length of the CDR3 is 16 residues.

The chain is built from TRBV27 and TRBJ2-1; 13 nucleotides align to TRBD2. Trimming cost V 0 bases and J 0 bases; bases outside gene matches: 5. The CDR3 covers 19 residues. Germline CDR1 reads MNHEY; CDR2 reads SMNVEV (reference sequence). The CDR3 region has the DNA TGTGCCAGCAGTTTATCCCCGGGACTAGCGGGGAGCTCCTACAATGAGCAGTTCTTC. Translating gives CASSLSPGLAGSSYNEQFF.